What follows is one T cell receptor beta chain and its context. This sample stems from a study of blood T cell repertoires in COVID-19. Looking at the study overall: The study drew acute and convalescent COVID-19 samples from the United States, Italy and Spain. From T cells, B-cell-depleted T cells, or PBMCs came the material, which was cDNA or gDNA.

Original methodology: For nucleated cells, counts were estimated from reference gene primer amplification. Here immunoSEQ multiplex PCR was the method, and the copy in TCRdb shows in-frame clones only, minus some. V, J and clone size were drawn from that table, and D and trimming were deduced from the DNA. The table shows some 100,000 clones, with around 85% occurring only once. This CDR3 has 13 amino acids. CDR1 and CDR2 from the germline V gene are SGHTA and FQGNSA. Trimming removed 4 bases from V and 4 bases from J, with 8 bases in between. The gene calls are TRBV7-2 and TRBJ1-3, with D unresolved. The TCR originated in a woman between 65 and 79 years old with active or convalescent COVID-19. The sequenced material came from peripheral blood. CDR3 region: CASSSTQGNTIYF. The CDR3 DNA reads TGTGCCAGCAGCTCCACACAGGGAAACACCATATATTTT.